These T cell receptor beta chains were read from a single sample in a study of TIL therapy for anti-PD-1-resistant metastatic lung cancer. The protocol was immunoSEQ multiplex PCR, while the TCRdb copy is restricted to in-frame clones and leaves out a portion. The table shows over 10,000 clones, with about 80% occurring only once. The sequencing here drew on blood, taken at baseline. Receptors were obtained from a person aged 30 to 80 with non-small cell lung cancer. Both conserved end residues are part of each CDR3. A D gene is named only where the DNA matches it firmly.

J,D,V,CDR3
TRBJ2-7,TRBD2,TRBV7-9,CASSFSGTSSYEQYF
TRBJ2-7,-,TRBV10-3,CAISPGVYEQYF
TRBJ1-1,-,TRBV5-5,CASSWQWMNTEAFF
TRBJ2-7,TRBD1,TRBV27,CASSLRDRNYEQYF
TRBJ2-5,TRBD1,TRBV6-5,CASSRQGLLVETQYF
TRBJ2-3,-,TRBV19,CASNAGRISTDTQYF
TRBJ1-4,TRBD1,TRBV27,CASSRFTGATNEKLFF
TRBJ2-2,-,TRBV21-1,CASSKAPGSPANTGELFF
TRBJ2-1,TRBD2,TRBV7-2,CASSLRAGGPDEQFF
TRBJ2-3,TRBD1,TRBV5-4,CASSSRQGLTDTQYF
TRBJ1-2,-,TRBV9,CASSVDGDYGYTF
TRBJ2-1,-,TRBV4-1,CASSQAGNEQFF
TRBJ1-5,-,TRBV11-2,CASSTTGPHQPQHF
TRBJ2-7,-,TRBV10-3,CAISEGTPRGYEQYF
TRBJ2-1,-,TRBV5-6,CASSLEAFSYNEQFF
TRBJ1-1,-,TRBV6-5,CASSPTGLNTEAFF
TRBJ2-3,TRBD1,TRBV11-3,CASGRQGDTQYF
TRBJ2-7,-,TRBV27,CASSPRTTPYEQYF
TRBJ2-1,TRBD2,TRBV2,CASSDATSGINEQFF
TRBJ1-6,-,TRBV27,CASSLSLPGGNSSPLHF
TRBJ2-5,-,TRBV10-3,CAISEGTQETQYF
TRBJ1-5,-,TRBV4-2,CASSQDRRPQPQHF
TRBJ1-5,TRBD1,TRBV6-6,CASSQGQAGNQPQHF
TRBJ2-3,-,TRBV6-5,CASSSAATQYF
TRBJ2-7,TRBD1,TRBV7-7,CASSQGQGPTYEQYF
TRBJ1-2,-,TRBV6-5,CASSRTNLDSYGYTF
TRBJ2-3,-,TRBV6-5,CASREATDTQYF
TRBJ2-7,TRBD1,TRBV9,CASSIKSGTGHPYEQYF
TRBJ2-7,TRBD2,TRBV18,CASSPGTSGRYEQYF
TRBJ1-5,-,TRBV19,CASTYGPQGQPQHF
TRBJ2-5,-,TRBV19,CASSISGGETQYF
TRBJ2-5,-,TRBV27,CASSLSMWETQYF
TRBJ1-2,TRBD1,TRBV5-8,CASSASHRGGYTF
TRBJ1-6,-,TRBV2,CASIHPEASNSPLHF
TRBJ2-3,TRBD2,TRBV4-2,CASSPLAGVKDTQYF
TRBJ1-5,TRBD1,TRBV6-1,CASTGQGQQPQHF
TRBJ1-1,-,TRBV2,CARDSASQREAFF
TRBJ2-6,-,TRBV18,CASSPQDSGANVLTF
TRBJ2-7,-,TRBV5-4,CASSFPGESSYEQYF
TRBJ2-1,TRBD2,TRBV19,CASSIDLRTSGHNEQFF
TRBJ2-7,-,TRBV7-6,CASSPFGAQEQYF
TRBJ2-7,-,TRBV2,CASAPWTANSYEQYF
TRBJ2-1,-,TRBV7-2,CASSLALASSSYNEQFF
TRBJ2-7,TRBD1,TRBV27,CASSLDRGAYEQYF